This entry lists 7 T cell receptor beta chains sequenced from one sample in a study of CD8+CD57+ T cells in acquired aplastic anemia. Both TCR beta VDJ combination and CDR3 sequence profiling were carried out. Genomic DNA was the template for this profiling. In TCRdb, the reads were re-called with MiXCR into one record per CDR3 protein. The sample consists of 300,000 or so distinct CDR3 sequences, roughly three fifths of them appearing once. The specimen was sorted CD4+, CD8+, or CD8+CD57+ T cells (not recorded which) from PBMCs. Receptors originate from a human donor with severe aplastic anemia or a healthy control (not recorded which).

The chain couples TRBV7-2 to TRBJ2-7; the D gene is possibly TRBD2 (5 bases). The ends were cut back, 0 bases at V and 2 bases at J, with 8 bases in the middle. The V gene's germline CDR1 is SGHTA and CDR2 FQGNSA. The CDR3 is made up of 14 amino acids. CDR3 residues: CASSLASGTYEQYF. The CDR3 DNA sequence: TGTGCCAGCAGCTTAGCGTCGGGAACCTACGAGCAGTACTTC. The complete variable domain, with remaining parts taken from reference TRBV7-2 and TRBJ2-7, reads GAGVSQSPSNKVTEKGKDVELRCDPISGHTALYWYRQSLGQGLEFLIYFQGNSAPDKSGLPSDRFSAERTGGSVSTLTIQRTQQEDSAVYLCASSLASGTYEQYFGPGTRLTVT.

There are many counts of this clonotype. This chain connects TRBV6-1 to TRBJ2-1, with TRBD2 identical over 11 bases. The CDR3 loop spans 15 amino acids. The V gene end was trimmed by 5 bases and the J gene end by 10 bases; junction bases not matched to a gene: 10. CDR1 is MNHNS and CDR2 is SASEGT in the germline V gene. The CDR3, as DNA: TGTGCCAGCAGTAGAATTGGGACTAGCGGTATGGAGCAGTTCTTC. Its protein product is CASSRIGTSGMEQFF.

V gene TRBV9 combines with J gene TRBJ2-7; 9 positions agree with TRBD2. Germline V gene sequence: CDR1 SGDLS, CDR2 YYNGEE. The trim removed 2 bases at V and 4 bases at J, leaving 7 bases unmatched. The CDR3 totals 15 residues. The CDR3 DNA is TGTGCCAGCAGCGTTGGTAGCGGGGGTGGTTACGAGCAGTACTTC. It encodes CASSVGSGGGYEQYF.

This clonotype was observed a few times. This sequence joins TRBV19 and TRBJ2-1, with 12 nucleotides matching TRBD2. Germline CDR1 and CDR2: LNHDA and SQIVND (reference sequence). The CDR3 length is 15 residues. Trimming at V came to 5 bases and at J to 5 bases, leaving 4 bases not matched to a gene. In DNA, the CDR3 is TGTGCCAGTAGTTCAGGACTAGCGGGGAACAATGAGCAGTTCTTC. It codes for CASSSGLAGNNEQFF. Variable domain in full (rest from reference TRBV19 and TRBJ2-1): DGGITQSPKYLFRKEGQNVTLSCEQNLNHDAMYWYRQDPGQGLRLIYYSQIVNDFQKGDIAEGYSVSREKKESFPLTVTSAQKNPTAFYLCASSSGLAGNNEQFFGPGTRLTVL.

This clonotype showed up many times. The chain has TRBV6-1 and TRBJ2-7; D unresolved. V was shortened by 4 bases and J by 6 bases, with 10 bases between the two germline ends. Germline V gene sequence: CDR1 MNHNS, CDR2 SASEGT. The CDR3 totals 12 residues. DNA for the CDR3: TGTGCCAGCAGTGGTCTAGTCGGCGAGCAGTACTTC. It translates to CASSGLVGEQYF.

This clonotype showed up just once. The chain couples TRBV10-2 to TRBJ1-5, with D possibly being TRBD1 (6 bases). Per the germline V gene, CDR1 is WSHSY and CDR2 is SAAADI. With 2 bases removed from V and 5 bases from J, the gap between germline ends came to 19 bases. The CDR3 sequence is 17 residues long. The chain's CDR3 is CASSEVSGTGRYQPQHF. CDR3 bases: TGCGCCAGCAGTGAGGTCTCGGGCACAGGGAGGTATCAGCCCCAGCATTTT.

V usage is TRBV7-6 and J usage is TRBJ1-1, with D possibly matching TRBD1 (6 bases). CDR1 SGHVS and CDR2 FNYEAQ come from the germline V gene. The CDR3 sequence is 13 residues long. Deletions cut 5 bases from V and 4 bases from J, with 11 bases between. In DNA form, the CDR3 reads TGTGCCAGCAGCCGAACAGGGTTCACTGAAGCTTTCTTT. As protein: CASSRTGFTEAFF.